This paragraph covers one TCR beta chain sequence. The antigen remains unidentified. A much bigger clone sits one base away, suggesting this may be a read error. A modified ARM-PCR protocol with three rounds of nested PCR amplified TCRbeta. Each CDR3 protein is one row after TCRdb ran MiXCR on the multiplex PCR reads. The table has approximately 66,000 distinct CDR3 sequences, about 61% seen once. This record comes from a study of tumor and adjacent non-tumor tissue in lung cancer. Findings of the study overall: Patients with more diverse tumor TCRs had worse survival.

The germline CDR1 and CDR2 sequences are SGHKS and YYEKEE (reference sequence). The CDR3 has 13 residues. RNA was extracted from bulk tissue without any cell sorting. More than 3 cm separated this lung sample from the edge of the tumor. This sequence was found in a man aged 70 or older with non-small cell lung cancer. This chain connects TRBV5-5 to TRBJ1-1; D unclear. The sequencing sample was made of distant non-tumor lung tissue. The chain's CDR3 is CATSFSGNTEAFF. The CDR3 region has the DNA TGTGCCACCAGCTTTTCGGGGAACACTGAAGCTTTCTTT.